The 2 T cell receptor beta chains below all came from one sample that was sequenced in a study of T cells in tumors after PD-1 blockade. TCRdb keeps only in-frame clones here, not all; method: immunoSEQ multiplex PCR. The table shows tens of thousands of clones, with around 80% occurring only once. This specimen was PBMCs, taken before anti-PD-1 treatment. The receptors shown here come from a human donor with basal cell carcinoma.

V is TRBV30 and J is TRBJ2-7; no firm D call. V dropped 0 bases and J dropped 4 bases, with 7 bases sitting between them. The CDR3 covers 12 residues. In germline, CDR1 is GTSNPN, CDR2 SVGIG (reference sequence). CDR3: CAWSVGLYEQYF. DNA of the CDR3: TGTGCCTGGAGTGTAGGCCTATACGAGCAGTACTTC.

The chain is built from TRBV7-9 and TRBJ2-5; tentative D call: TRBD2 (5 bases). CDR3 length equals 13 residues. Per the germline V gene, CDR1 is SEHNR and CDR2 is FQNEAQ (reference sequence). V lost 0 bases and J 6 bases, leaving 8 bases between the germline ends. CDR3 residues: CASSLAGSQTQYF. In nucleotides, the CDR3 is TGTGCCAGCAGCTTAGCAGGGAGTCAGACCCAGTACTTC.